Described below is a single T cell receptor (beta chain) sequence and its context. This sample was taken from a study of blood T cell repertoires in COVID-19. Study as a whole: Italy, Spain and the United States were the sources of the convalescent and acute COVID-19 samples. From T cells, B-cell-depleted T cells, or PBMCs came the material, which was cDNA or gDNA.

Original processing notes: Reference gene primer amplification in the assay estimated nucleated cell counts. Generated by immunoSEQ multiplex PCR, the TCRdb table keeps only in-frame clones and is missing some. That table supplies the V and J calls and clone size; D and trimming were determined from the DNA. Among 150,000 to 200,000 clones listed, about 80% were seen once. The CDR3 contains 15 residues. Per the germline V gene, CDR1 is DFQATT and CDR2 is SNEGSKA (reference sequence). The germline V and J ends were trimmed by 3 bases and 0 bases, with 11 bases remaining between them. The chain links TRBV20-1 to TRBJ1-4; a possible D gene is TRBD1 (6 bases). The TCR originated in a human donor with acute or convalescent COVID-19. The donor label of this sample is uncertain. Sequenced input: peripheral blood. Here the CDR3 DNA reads TGCAGTGCTAGTACAGGGCTTGCAACTAATGAAAAACTGTTTTTT. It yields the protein CSASTGLATNEKLFF.